This TCR beta chain derives from a study of T-cell reconstitution after alpha-beta-depleted transplantation in children. Study-level findings and limits: The authors attributed T-cell counts and diversity one year after transplant mostly to newly produced T cells.

This clonotype was observed a few times. What it binds is not known. The library targeted TCRbeta and was prepared with unique molecular identifiers. TCRdb reprocessed the PCR reads with MiXCR, giving one entry per CDR3 protein. Here the sample spans around 420,000 distinct CDR3 sequences, around 15% being singletons. V shed 3 bases, J shed 3 bases, and the junction held 11 bases outside the gene matches. The CDR3 is 16 residues long. Looked up from germline, CDR1 is DFQATT and CDR2 is SNEGSKA (reference sequence). The rearrangement joins TRBV20-1 to TRBJ2-4; 7 bases are shared with TRBD2. The sequencing used PBMCs, mostly from graft donor cells, collected 360 days after TCRalphabeta/CD19-depleted stem cell transplant. This clonotype originated in a boy younger than two who had a stem cell transplant for Wiskott-Aldrich syndrome, so the T cells may come from the graft donor. CDR3 sequence: CSARRGGSWDKNIQYF. The CDR3 DNA is TGCAGTGCTAGGAGGGGCGGGAGCTGGGACAAAAACATTCAGTACTTC.